This is a list of T cell receptor beta chains from one sample in a study of human T cells and chemical hapten exposure. MiXCR, applied by TCRdb to the RACE reads, yields one record per CDR3 protein. The table lists 330,000 or so distinct CDR3 sequences, around 6% of them singletons, with under 7% in the top ten. The input for sequencing was whole blood, taken in connection with sensitization to the hapten diphenylcyclopropenone (DPC). These receptor sequences come from a woman aged 18-30 years with alopecia areata. Some clones in this sample may be carry-over from other donors' samples. The CDR3 runs from the conserved cysteine through the conserved F or W. The D gene is left open where the match is weak. Clone size, where shown, is once, few, many, or a class for clones that have expanded.

>many|TRBJ2-7|TRBV4-3|.
TGCGCCAGCAGCCAAGAGGTATCCTACGAGCAGTACTTC
CASSQEVSYEQYF
>.|TRBJ2-7|TRBV15|.
TGTGCCACCAGCAGAGAACTCTCCTACGAGCAGTACTTC
CATSRELSYEQYF
>many|TRBJ2-3|TRBV6-2/TRBV6-3|.
TGTGCCAGCAGTTACGGGTCAGGTTCCAGGGATACGCAGTATTTT
CASSYGSGSRDTQYF
>many|TRBJ1-3|TRBV4-3|.
TGCGCCAGCAGCCAAGATTGGATGCTTTCTGGAAACACCATATATTTT
CASSQDWMLSGNTIYF
>many|TRBJ2-7|TRBV6-2/TRBV6-3|TRBD2
TGTGCCAGCAGAGCTAGCGGTTCCTACGAGCAGTACTTC
CASRASGSYEQYF
>.|TRBJ1-6|TRBV20-1|.
TGCAGTGCTACCCCCGATCTGTCTTCGGATAATTCACCCCTCCACTTT
CSATPDLSSDNSPLHF
>many|TRBJ2-7|TRBV7-2|.
TGTGCCAGCAGCTTCAGAGGGACTTACAGCTCCTACGAGCAGTACTTC
CASSFRGTYSSYEQYF
>many|TRBJ1-1|TRBV9|TRBD1
TGTGCCAGCAGCGTAGCTGGGACAGGGGGTTACACTGAAGCTTTCTTT
CASSVAGTGGYTEAFF
>many|TRBJ2-6|TRBV6-4|.
TGTGCCAGCAGTGACTCGTCGGGGGAAACTGGGGCCAACGTCCTGACTTTC
CASSDSSGETGANVLTF
>many|TRBJ2-2|TRBV2|TRBD1
TGTGCCAGCGAACAGGGGATCACCGGGGAGCTGTTTTTT
CASEQGITGELFF
>few|TRBJ2-2|TRBV28|.
TGTGCCAGCAGTTTATTAGAGGAAGCGAACACCGGGGAGCTGTTTTTT
CASSLLEEANTGELFF
>.|TRBJ2-5|TRBV7-8|.
TGTGCCAGCAGCTCCCTGCTAGACCGTCAAGAGACCCAGTACTTC
CASSSLLDRQETQYF
>few|TRBJ2-3|TRBV3-1|.
TGTGCCAGCAGCCAAGATTTGGACAGCTCGCGAACGTATTTT
CASSQDLDSSRTYF
>.|TRBJ1-2|TRBV5-6|.
TGTGCCAGCAGCTCACCTGACTTCTATGGCTACACCTTC
CASSSPDFYGYTF
>many|TRBJ2-3|TRBV6-5|.
TGTGCCAGCAGTTACTCGCGTGGTTCCACAGATACGCAGTATTTT
CASSYSRGSTDTQYF
>many|TRBJ2-7|TRBV6-5|.
TGTGCCAGCAGGACGACAGGCCAGACCTACGAGCAGTACTTC
CASRTTGQTYEQYF
>many|TRBJ2-3|TRBV7-6|TRBD2
TGTGCCAGCAGCCGCCGGACTAGCGGGGGAACAGATACGCAGTATTTT
CASSRRTSGGTDTQYF
>many|TRBJ2-1|TRBV6-5|.
TGTGCCAGCAGTTACCGGGGACGATGGGGTGAGCAGTTCTTC
CASSYRGRWGEQFF
>many|TRBJ1-2|TRBV7-2|.
TGTGCCAGCACCATCCCCGAAAGGGGGATGAATGGCTACACCTTC
CASTIPERGMNGYTF
>many|TRBJ1-1|TRBV12-3/TRBV12-4|TRBD1
TGTGCCAGCAGGATCACAGGGGCCGGGGACACTGAAGCTTTCTTT
CASRITGAGDTEAFF
>few|TRBJ1-1|TRBV5-1|TRBD1
TGCGCCAGCAGCTTTGAGGGGGGACAGGGCCCCGGCATGGTAGCTTTCTTT
CASSFEGGQGPGMVAFF
>.|TRBJ1-1|TRBV27|.
TGTGCCAGCAGTTTTCGCAGGGCATGGGACACTGAAGCTTTCTTT
CASSFRRAWDTEAFF
>few|TRBJ2-7|TRBV4-3|TRBD1
TGCGCCAGCAGCCAAGATCGCCCGACAGGGATTAGCTCCTACGAGCAGTACTTC
CASSQDRPTGISSYEQYF
>few|TRBJ2-5|TRBV7-2|.
TGTGCCAGCAGCCCCCGACAGGGAGGGGGGGAGACCCAGTACTTC
CASSPRQGGGETQYF
>many|TRBJ2-3|TRBV14|.
TGTGCCAGCAGGAATTCAGGGAAAAGCACAGATACGCAGTATTTT
CASRNSGKSTDTQYF
>many|TRBJ1-1|TRBV7-8|.
TGTGCCAGCAGCTTAGGAGGGCCCACTGAAGCTTTCTTT
CASSLGGPTEAFF
>few|TRBJ1-1|TRBV11-2|.
TGTGCCAGCAGCTTAGCTATGGGGAGCGGCACTGAAGCTTTCTTT
CASSLAMGSGTEAFF
>many|TRBJ2-7|TRBV6-1|TRBD2
TGTGCCAGCAGTGAACTAGCGGGGGGCTCCTACGAGCAGTACTTC
CASSELAGGSYEQYF
>.|TRBJ1-3|TRBV6-6|TRBD1
TGTGCCAGCAGTTATCACCGGACAGGCTCTGGAAACACCATATATTTT
CASSYHRTGSGNTIYF
>few|TRBJ1-1|TRBV11-2|.
TGTGCCAGCAGCTTAGATAACGGGGGGAACACTGAAGCTTTCTTT
CASSLDNGGNTEAFF
>.|TRBJ1-6|TRBV18|TRBD1
TGTGCCAGCTCACCACCGGGGGACAGGGAGACTTCACCCCTCCACTTT
CASSPPGDRETSPLHF
>.|TRBJ1-1|TRBV7-2|.
TGTGCCAGCAGCTTAGGCTCAGCCCCGAACACTGAAGCTTTCTTT
CASSLGSAPNTEAFF
>many|TRBJ1-4|TRBV7-9|.
TGTGCCAGCAGCTTGGGGGACGGCGAAATAGCAACTAATGAAAAACTGTTTTTT
CASSLGDGEIATNEKLFF
>few|TRBJ2-1|TRBV20-1|.
TGCTCTTGCGAATCCCCGGCCGCTTACAATGAGCAGTTCTTC
CSCESPAAYNEQFF
>few|TRBJ2-5|TRBV11-2|.
TGTGCCAGCAGCGAAGAAGCGTCTGGGGCGCTCAGGACCCAGTACTTC
CASSEEASGALRTQYF
>.|TRBJ2-4|TRBV3-1|TRBD2
TGTGCCAGCAGCCCCCCCGCCACTAGCGGGGTACACATTCAGTACTTC
CASSPPATSGVHIQYF
>few|TRBJ2-3|TRBV6-5|TRBD1
TGTGCCAGCAGTTACACAAAGAGGGGGCCCACAGATACGCAGTATTTT
CASSYTKRGPTDTQYF
>few|TRBJ2-2|TRBV7-2|.
TGTGCCAGCAGCTTTTCTACGGGGGGCGCCCGGGAGCTGTTTTTT
CASSFSTGGARELFF
>few|TRBJ1-1|TRBV12-3/TRBV12-4|.
TGTGCCATCAGCCGGGGGTCTGAAGCTTTCTTT
CAISRGSEAFF
>few|TRBJ2-5|TRBV28|.
TGTGCCAGCGCAAGTCGATTCCCTGGCTCCGAGACCCAGTACTTC
CASASRFPGSETQYF
>few|TRBJ2-7|TRBV20-1|TRBD2
TGCAGTGCTAGACCACCTAGCGGGGGGCCCTACGAGCAGTACTTC
CSARPPSGGPYEQYF
>few|TRBJ2-4|TRBV6-6|.
TGTGCCAGCAACGAGGGGCGGATAACGGGAAACATTCAGTACTTC
CASNEGRITGNIQYF
>many|TRBJ1-4|TRBV6-6|.
TGTGCCAGCAGCTTCAAGAGGGGGGCTAACATTTGGAATGAAAAACTGTTTTTT
CASSFKRGANIWNEKLFF
>many|TRBJ1-1|TRBV6-4|.
TGTGCCAGCAGTGTATCAGTGAACACTGAAGCTTTCTTT
CASSVSVNTEAFF
>many|TRBJ1-2|TRBV29-1|.
TGCAGCGTTGAAGATCTGGTCATAGGGGACCGCTATGGCTACACCTTC
CSVEDLVIGDRYGYTF
>.|TRBJ1-1|TRBV7-6|TRBD1
TGTGCCAGCAGCTTTAGAACAGGGGGCGGAACTGAAGCTTTCTTT
CASSFRTGGGTEAFF
>many|TRBJ2-7|TRBV10-3|.
TGTGCCATCAGTGAAGGCGGAGACTACGAGCAGTACTTC
CAISEGGDYEQYF
>.|TRBJ2-7|TRBV3-1|.
TGTGCCAGCAGCCAAGAGCAGGGGGGTCCCTACGAGCAGTACTTC
CASSQEQGGPYEQYF
>many|TRBJ2-7|TRBV29-1|.
TGCAGCGTTGTTGAGGACACCGCCTCCTACGAGCAGTACTTC
CSVVEDTASYEQYF
>.|TRBJ2-3|TRBV6-1|.
TGTGCCAGCAGTGATCCACAGGGAGGGAGCACAGATACGCAGTATTTT
CASSDPQGGSTDTQYF